Listed below are T cell receptor beta chains from one sample, sequenced in a study of cytomegalovirus exposure and HLA in healthy donors. Using immunoSEQ multiplex PCR, the repertoire was profiled, and TCRdb retains in-frame clones only, with some absent. The repertoire holds 100,000 to 150,000 clones, with around 77% as singletons. Sequencing was done on a sample of PBMCs. These TCRs come from a male donor in good health and CMV-seropositive. Both conserved end residues are part of each CDR3. A D gene is named only where the DNA matches it firmly.

j_gene: TRBJ1-1
v_gene: TRBV6-5
d_gene: .
len: 13
CDR3aa: CASTWAVNTEAFF

j_gene: TRBJ2-7
v_gene: TRBV7-9
d_gene: TRBD2
len: 14
CDR3aa: CASSLAFPGGEQYF

j_gene: TRBJ1-1
v_gene: TRBV28
d_gene: TRBD1
len: 16
CDR3aa: CASTTGELGQTTEAFF

j_gene: TRBJ1-1
v_gene: TRBV27
d_gene: .
len: 11
CDR3aa: CASRSTSEAFF

j_gene: TRBJ2-3
v_gene: TRBV7-8
d_gene: TRBD2
len: 13
CDR3aa: CASRLTGGYTQYF

j_gene: .
v_gene: TRBV13
d_gene: TRBD2
len: 17
CDR3aa: CASSLGSSGVWGETQYF

j_gene: TRBJ2-1
v_gene: TRBV6-6
d_gene: TRBD2
len: 16
CDR3aa: CASRASSASGYNEQFF

j_gene: TRBJ2-7
v_gene: TRBV9
d_gene: TRBD1
len: 14
CDR3aa: CASSPRQGTYEQYF

j_gene: TRBJ2-2
v_gene: TRBV28
d_gene: .
len: 15
CDR3aa: CASSLIQQGTGELFF

j_gene: TRBJ1-1
v_gene: TRBV5-1
d_gene: .
len: 14
CDR3aa: CASSRQGMNTEAFF

j_gene: TRBJ1-5
v_gene: TRBV15
d_gene: .
len: 19
CDR3aa: CATSRLNGLRGYSNQPQHF

j_gene: TRBJ2-3
v_gene: TRBV7-9
d_gene: TRBD2
len: 16
CDR3aa: CASSFLASGGGDTQYF

j_gene: TRBJ1-4
v_gene: TRBV2
d_gene: TRBD1
len: 17
CDR3aa: CASRRNRGAINNEKLFF

j_gene: TRBJ2-1
v_gene: TRBV29-1
d_gene: TRBD2
len: 20
CDR3aa: CSVELLGLAGKGGTYNEQFF

j_gene: TRBJ2-5
v_gene: TRBV5-1
d_gene: TRBD2
len: 16
CDR3aa: CASSPKLAGVRETQYF

j_gene: TRBJ2-7
v_gene: TRBV28
d_gene: TRBD2
len: 14
CDR3aa: CASTLAATSYEQYF

j_gene: TRBJ2-3
v_gene: TRBV19
d_gene: TRBD2
len: 15
CDR3aa: CASSTSSGGADTQYF

j_gene: TRBJ2-7
v_gene: TRBV4-1
d_gene: .
len: 15
CDR3aa: CASSQEEGRTYEQYF

j_gene: TRBJ2-3
v_gene: TRBV2
d_gene: .
len: 15
CDR3aa: CASSGRRESTDTQYF

j_gene: TRBJ1-2
v_gene: TRBV5-6
d_gene: TRBD1
len: 16
CDR3aa: CASSLAVGQGLGGYTF

j_gene: TRBJ2-6
v_gene: TRBV7-2
d_gene: .
len: 15
CDR3aa: CASSLVAAGANVLTF

j_gene: TRBJ2-2
v_gene: TRBV15
d_gene: TRBD1
len: 14
CDR3aa: CATDREWNTGELFF